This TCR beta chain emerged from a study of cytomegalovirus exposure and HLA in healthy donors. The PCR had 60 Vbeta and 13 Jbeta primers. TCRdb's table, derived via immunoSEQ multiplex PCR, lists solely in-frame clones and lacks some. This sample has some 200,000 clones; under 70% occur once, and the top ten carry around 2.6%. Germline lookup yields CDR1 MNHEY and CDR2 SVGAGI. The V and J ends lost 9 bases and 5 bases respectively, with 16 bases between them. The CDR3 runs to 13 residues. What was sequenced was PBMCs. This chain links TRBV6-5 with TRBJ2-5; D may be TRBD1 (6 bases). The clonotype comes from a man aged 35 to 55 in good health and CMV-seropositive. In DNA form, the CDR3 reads TGTGCCAGTAAGACCGGGCAGGGGGAGACCCAGTACTTC. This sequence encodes CASKTGQGETQYF.